Presented here are 21 T cell receptor beta chains from one specimen sequenced in a study of radiation and T cells in renal cell carcinoma. Described time point: blood 2 weeks post-SBRT. Described treatment: 15 Gy SBRT to primary tumor, nephrectomy 4 weeks later. Using immunoSEQ multiplex PCR, the repertoire was profiled, and TCRdb retains in-frame clones only, with some absent. The sample includes 150,000 to 160,000 clones, approximately 86% of them seen just once. Source: blood, taken from a patient whose treatment included radiotherapy and nephrectomy. The receptors derive from a woman aged 50 to 65 with renal cell carcinoma.

The chain recombines TRBV18 with TRBJ2-7; possible D gene TRBD1, 6 bases. The germline gives CDR1 KGHSH, CDR2 LQKENI. With 6 bases removed from V and 2 bases from J, the gap between germline ends came to 8 bases. The CDR3 sequence is 12 residues long. CDR3 sequence reads: CASSDSAYEQYF. Written as DNA, the CDR3 is TGTGCCAGCTCGGACAGTGCCTACGAGCAGTACTTC.

The rearrangement links TRBV11-3 to TRBJ2-5, with TRBD2 matching over 16 bases. CDR1 is SGHNT, CDR2 YENEEA, per germline. With 5 bases clipped from V and 3 bases from J, the junction kept 6 bases outside the gene matches. The length of the CDR3 is 17 residues. CDR3 residues: CASSAGTSGGAKETQYF. CDR3 coding DNA: TGTGCCAGCAGCGCCGGGACTAGCGGGGGGGCTAAAGAGACCCAGTACTTC.

The rearrangement uses TRBV6-5 and TRBJ1-1; the D gene is possibly TRBD1 (6 bases). Germline CDR1 reads MNHEY; CDR2 reads SVGAGI. The CDR3 is made up of 13 amino acids. V was shortened by 5 bases and J by 6 bases, with 13 bases between the two germline ends. The CDR3 sequence is CASSHQGLAEAFF. Written as DNA, the CDR3 is TGTGCCAGCAGTCACCAGGGGCTGGCTGAAGCTTTCTTT.

About this clone: Germline is not matched at one junction end, which may reflect a read error. The rearrangement joins TRBV7-7 to TRBJ2-1; 8 positions agree with TRBD2. The CDR3 has 18 residues. Looked up from germline, CDR1 is SSHAT and CDR2 is FNYEAQ (reference sequence). CDR3 region: CASSLGRGLRGGRNEQFF. The CDR3 bases are TGTGCTAGCAGCTTAGGCAGGGGCCTCCGGGGGGGCCGTAATGAGCAGTTCTTC.

In its sample, this clone was seen once. This rearrangement joins TRBV7-2 to TRBJ1-1; perhaps TRBD1 as D (5 bases). Germline CDR1 and CDR2: SGHTA and FQGNSA. This CDR3 has 15 amino acids. V lost 5 bases and J 3 bases, leaving 16 bases between the germline ends. The chain's CDR3 is CASSPAGGRDTEAFF. In DNA form, the CDR3 reads TGTGCCAGCAGCCCGGCTGGTGGCAGGGACACTGAAGCTTTCTTT.

This clone was detected only once. The V and J genes are TRBV28 and TRBJ1-2, with D unresolved. V lost 3 bases, J lost 8 bases, and 10 bases lay in between. CDR1 and CDR2 from the germline V gene are MDHEN and SYDVKM. The CDR3 runs to 12 residues. The CDR3 spells CASSLRPGGYTF. The DNA for the CDR3 is TGTGCCAGCAGTTTGAGACCTGGGGGCTACACCTTC.

V usage is TRBV2 and J usage is TRBJ2-2; 11 bases align to TRBD2. V lost 5 bases to trimming and J lost 3 bases; unmatched junction nucleotides: 11. In germline, CDR1 is SNHLY, CDR2 FYNNEI. The CDR3 totals 18 residues. The CDR3 loop reads CASSPNRLAGYHTGELFF. The CDR3 bases are TGTGCCAGCAGTCCTAATCGACTAGCGGGGTATCACACCGGGGAGCTGTTTTTT.

This chain links TRBV11-1 with TRBJ1-1; D call uncertain. The CDR3 contains 13 residues. V was cut by 1 base and J by 1 base, with 4 bases left in between. Germline CDR1 SGHAT, CDR2 FQDESV (reference sequence). The DNA for the CDR3 is TGTGCCAGCAGCTTAGTGGGGAACACTGAAGCTTTCTTT. It encodes CASSLVGNTEAFF.

J is TRBJ2-5 and V is TRBV7-8; TRBD1 matches 7 bases. Germline CDR1 SGHVS, CDR2 FQNEAQ. The V gene end was trimmed by 6 bases and the J gene end by 4 bases; junction bases not matched to a gene: 2. This CDR3 is 12 amino acids long. CDR3 loop: CASSYRGETQYF. The DNA for the CDR3 is TGTGCCAGCAGTTACAGGGGAGAGACCCAGTACTTC. The variable domain in full, completed from reference TRBV7-8 and TRBJ2-5, reads GAGVSQSPRYKVAKRGQDVALRCDPISGHVSLFWYQQALGQGPEFLTYFQNEAQLDKSGLPSDRFFAERPEGSVSTLKIQRTQQEDSAVYLCASSYRGETQYFGPGTRLLVL.

The V call is TRBV18, the J call TRBJ2-5, with TRBD2 matching over 11 bases. This CDR3 has 17 amino acids. CDR1 KGHSH and CDR2 LQKENI come from the germline V gene. V lost 2 bases, J lost 1 base, and 6 bases stayed unmatched. The DNA for the CDR3 is TGTGCCAGCTCACCATACACTAGCGGGGGTTTCCAAGAGACCCAGTACTTC. Translating it yields CASSPYTSGGFQETQYF.

The chain employs TRBV5-8 and TRBJ2-1; tentatively, D is TRBD1 or TRBD2 (5 bases each). CDR1 is SGHTS, CDR2 YDEGEE, per germline. CDR3 length: 16 residues. V gave up 1 base and J gave up 0 bases, with 11 bases separating them. The CDR3 DNA is TGTGCCAGCAGCTTGTCGGGGCGCCTCTCCTACAATGAGCAGTTCTTC. This encodes CASSLSGRLSYNEQFF.

The V gene is TRBV5-1, the J gene TRBJ1-5; D perhaps matches TRBD1 (6 bases). Per germline, CDR1 SGHRS and CDR2 YFSETQ. The CDR3 is 13 amino acids. V gave up 4 bases and J gave up 7 bases, with 12 bases separating them. CDR3 sequence: CASSVAGEQPQHF. CDR3 coding DNA: TGCGCCAGCAGCGTGGCAGGGGAACAGCCCCAGCATTTT.

The CDR3: CASSLTNDRTLNTEAFF. The CDR3 DNA sequence: TGTGCCAGCAGCTTAACTAACGACAGGACGTTGAACACTGAAGCTTTCTTT. The chain couples TRBV7-8 to TRBJ1-1, with D maybe TRBD1 (6 bases). The V and J ends lost 2 bases and 0 bases respectively, with 16 bases between them. Germline CDR1 and CDR2: SGHVS and FQNEAQ. This CDR3 spans 17 amino acids.

V gene TRBV19 combines with J gene TRBJ2-5; TRBD2 matches at 7 bases. This CDR3 comprises 13 residues. From germline, CDR1 is LNHDA and CDR2 SQIVND (reference sequence). V was pared by 6 bases and J by 5 bases, with 6 bases of the junction left unmatched. CDR3 residues: CASRLSGVETQYF. CDR3 bases: TGTGCCAGTAGACTCAGCGGGGTCGAGACCCAGTACTTC.

The genes are TRBV5-5 and TRBJ2-1; possible D gene TRBD2, 6 bases. The CDR3 length is 15 residues. Trimming left V 4 bases short and J 4 bases short, with 15 bases between. Germline V gene lookup returns CDR1 SGHKS and CDR2 YYEKEE (reference sequence). The chain's CDR3 is CASSRSRDAYNEQFF. For the CDR3, the DNA is TGTGCCAGCAGCCGATCGCGGGACGCTTACAATGAGCAGTTCTTC. Looking up the rest from reference TRBV5-5 and TRBJ2-1 gives the full variable domain: DAGVTQSPTHLIKTRGQQVTLRCSPISGHKSVSWYQQVLGQGPQFIFQYYEKEERGRGNFPDRFSARQFPNYSSELNVNALLLGDSALYLCASSRSRDAYNEQFFGPGTRLTVL.

The chain joins TRBV6-5 to TRBJ1-2; perhaps TRBD1 as D (5 bases). V was pared by 0 bases and J by 8 bases, with 10 bases between. Germline V gene data show CDR1 as MNHEY and CDR2 as SVGAGI. CDR3 length: 13 residues. CDR3: CASSYSTVIGYTF. As DNA, the CDR3 is TGTGCCAGCAGTTACTCGACAGTAATAGGCTACACCTTC.

V and J are TRBV5-5 and TRBJ2-1; D unclear. Germline V gives CDR1 SGHKS, CDR2 YYEKEE (reference sequence). The CDR3 consists of 13 residues. Trimming took off 1 base at V and 15 bases at J, with 17 bases between the two ends. DNA of the CDR3: TGTGCCAGCAGCTTGAATCCGTTCCAAACCCTGTTCTTC. Its protein product is CASSLNPFQTLFF. The full variable domain, with the rest looked up from reference TRBV5-5 and TRBJ2-1, is DAGVTQSPTHLIKTRGQQVTLRCSPISGHKSVSWYQQVLGQGPQFIFQYYEKEERGRGNFPDRFSARQFPNYSSELNVNALLLGDSALYLCASSLNPFQTLFFGPGTRLTVL.

The V call is TRBV21-1, the J call TRBJ1-4. TRBV21-1 is deemed a pseudogene. CDR3 size: 17 residues. The CDR3 nucleotides are TGTGCCAGCAGCAACTGGAGGGGCTACCTTTCTAATGAAAAACTGTTTTTT. It is translated as CASSNWRGYLSNEKLFF.

The rearrangement uses TRBV7-2 and TRBJ1-5, with D perhaps TRBD1 (6 bases). Germline V gene data show CDR1 as SGHTA and CDR2 as FQGNSA. Trimming took 5 bases from V and 8 from J, leaving 16 bases between them. The CDR3 runs to 14 residues. The CDR3, as DNA: TGTGCCAGCAGCCCATGGACAGCGTCAGAGCCCCAGCATTTT. Amino acids: CASSPWTASEPQHF.

This clone turned up a few times. V gene TRBV7-6 combines with J gene TRBJ2-5; D gene uncertain. CDR1 and CDR2 from the germline V gene are SGHVS and FNYEAQ. Trimming removed 5 bases at V and 4 bases at J, with 11 bases between. This CDR3 has 13 residues. CDR3 sequence (DNA): TGTGCCAGCAGCCGACTGTCTTCAGAGACCCAGTACTTC. Amino acid sequence: CASSRLSSETQYF. Filled out from reference TRBV7-6 and TRBJ2-5, the complete variable domain reads GAGVSQSPRYKVTKRGQDVALRCDPISGHVSLYWYRQALGQGPEFLTYFNYEAQQDKSGLPNDRFSAERPEGSISTLTIQRTEQRDSAMYRCASSRLSSETQYFGPGTRLLVL.

The chain employs TRBV7-2 and TRBJ2-1; 13 nucleotides line up with TRBD2. CDR3 size: 17 residues. In germline, CDR1 is SGHTA, CDR2 FQGNSA. The V segment lost 2 bases and the J segment 2 bases; nucleotides outside the gene matches: 3. The CDR3 sequence: CASSLYGTSGAYNEQFF. Here the CDR3 DNA reads TGTGCCAGCAGCTTATATGGGACTAGCGGGGCCTACAATGAGCAGTTCTTC.